The entry below gives a single T cell receptor (beta chain) sequence along with its context. Its antigen is undetermined. This sample stems from a study of vaccination and CD4 T cells after COVID-19. V shed 5 bases and J shed 0 bases, with 20 bases lying between them. Germline CDR1 SGHTA, CDR2 FQGNSA. CDR3 length: 17 amino acids. At the Johns Hopkins FTIC core, DNA taken from cultured CD4+ T cells was sequenced by way of the Oncomine TCR Beta short-read assay. Using the QIAamp micro DNA kit, genomic DNA was extracted from the CD4+ T cells that had been cultured. TCRdb reprocessed the PCR reads with MiXCR, giving one entry per CDR3 protein. The table shows over 9,000 distinct CDR3 sequences, with approximately 20% occurring only once. Treatment reported: approximately 9-day PBMC culture with coronavirus spike peptide pools or control peptides (ViraFEST assay).

The chain couples TRBV7-2 to TRBJ2-7; D perhaps matches TRBD2 (5 bases). Here the sequenced sample was CD4+ T cells from blood, cultured in vitro, taken after SARS-CoV-2 vaccination. The sequence derives from a human donor who had recovered from COVID-19. Written as DNA, the CDR3 is TGTGCCAGCAGCGGGAGAAACCTAGCCACGAGCTCCTACGAGCAGTACTTC. Translation: CASSGRNLATSSYEQYF.